Listed here are 5 T cell receptor beta chains from one sample, sequenced in a study of blood T cell repertoires in COVID-19. Clones were sequenced by immunoSEQ multiplex PCR, and TCRdb holds only the in-frame ones, with some missing. The top ten hold more than 1.1% of the sample, which has nearly 300,000 clones, about four fifths seen once. Sequenced sample: peripheral blood. The receptors were gathered from a human donor with COVID-19, enrolled during active disease. The donor label of this sample is uncertain.

V gene TRBV5-6 combines with J gene TRBJ1-2; D is perhaps TRBD1 (5 bases). V was cut by 0 bases and J by 6 bases, with 18 bases left in between. The CDR3 is made up of 16 amino acids. Germline V gene sequence: CDR1 SGHDT, CDR2 YYEEEE. CDR3 DNA: TGTGCCAGCAGCTTGGTGGGGCTACGCGATCCCCATGGCTACACCTTC. This encodes CASSLVGLRDPHGYTF.

The rearrangement uses TRBV18 and TRBJ2-1, with D perhaps matching TRBD1 (5 bases). CDR1 is KGHSH, CDR2 LQKENI, per germline. Trimming cost V 6 bases and J 1 base, with 16 bases left between them. CDR3 length: 16 residues. The CDR3 spells CASSPSRGLSYNEQFF. The CDR3 nucleotides read TGTGCCAGCTCCCCATCTAGGGGCCTATCCTACAATGAGCAGTTCTTC.

The chain has TRBV19 and TRBJ1-5; 8 nucleotides match TRBD1. There are 13 residues in the CDR3. Germline assignment: CDR1 LNHDA and CDR2 SQIVND (reference sequence). V dropped 5 bases and J dropped 5; count of bases not matched to a gene: 2. The CDR3 spells CASSDRGHQPQHF. The CDR3 region has the DNA TGTGCCAGTAGTGACAGGGGCCATCAGCCCCAGCATTTT. Variable domain in full (rest from reference TRBV19 and TRBJ1-5): DGGITQSPKYLFRKEGQNVTLSCEQNLNHDAMYWYRQDPGQGLRLIYYSQIVNDFQKGDIAEGYSVSREKKESFPLTVTSAQKNPTAFYLCASSDRGHQPQHFGDGTRLSIL.

The V gene is TRBV11-3, the J gene TRBJ1-1; D gene unclear. CDR1 and CDR2 (germline): SGHNT, YENEEA. The CDR3 spans 15 residues. The germline V and J ends were trimmed by 2 bases and 6 bases, with 16 bases remaining between them. DNA of the CDR3: TGTGCCAGCAGCTTACGCACCGGGTCCGACTCTGAAGCTTTCTTT. Encoded protein: CASSLRTGSDSEAFF.

V usage is TRBV18 and J usage is TRBJ1-3, with 10 bases fitting TRBD1. Losses at the gene ends were 3 bases for V and 3 bases for J; bases not matched to a gene: 5. The CDR3 is 16 amino acids. Germline V gene lookup returns CDR1 KGHSH and CDR2 LQKENI. The CDR3 DNA sequence: TGTGCCAGCTCACCCAGCGGGACAGGGGTTGGAAACACCATATATTTT. Encoded protein: CASSPSGTGVGNTIYF.